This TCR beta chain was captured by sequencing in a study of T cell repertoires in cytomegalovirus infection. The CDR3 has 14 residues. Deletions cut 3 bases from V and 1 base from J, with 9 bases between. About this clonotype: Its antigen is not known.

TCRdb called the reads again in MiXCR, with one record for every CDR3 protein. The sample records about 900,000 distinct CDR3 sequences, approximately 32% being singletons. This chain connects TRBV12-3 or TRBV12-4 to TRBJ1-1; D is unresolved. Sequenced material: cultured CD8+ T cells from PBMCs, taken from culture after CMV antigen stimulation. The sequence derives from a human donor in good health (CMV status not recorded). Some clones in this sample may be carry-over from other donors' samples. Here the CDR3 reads CASSFSLGNTEAFF. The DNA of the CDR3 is TGTGCCAGCAGTTTCTCATTGGGGAACACTGAAGCTTTCTTT.